This T cell receptor beta chain was identified in a study of vaccination and CD4 T cells after COVID-19. Whole-study context: The makeup of the convalescents was six males and four females, two of them Hispanic. Some control cultures received a CEFX pool, which served as the positive control. Others received an HIV-1 Nef pool or no peptide.

Once obtained from cultured CD4+ T cells, the DNA was sequenced using the Oncomine TCR Beta short-read assay. TCRdb reprocessed the PCR reads via MiXCR and lists one record per CDR3 protein. The sample carries some 11,000 distinct CDR3 sequences, 40% to 45% recorded once. To note about this clonotype: Its cognate antigen is unknown.

The CDR3 has 12 residues. The germline V gene encodes CDR1 DFQATT and CDR2 SNEGSKA (reference sequence). Trimming cost V 5 bases and J 5 bases; bases outside gene matches: 5. Treatment denoted: approximately 9-day PBMC culture with coronavirus spike peptide pools or control peptides (ViraFEST assay). Once peptide pools had expanded antigen-specific T cells, ViraFEST sequenced TCRs. V usage is TRBV20-1 and J usage is TRBJ1-1; the match to TRBD1 covers 7 bases. This clonotype originated in a human donor with COVID-19. The sample comprised cultured CD4+ T cells from blood. The CDR3 coding sequence is TGCAGTGCTGGACCGACAGGGACTGAAGCTTTCTTT. Its translation: CSAGPTGTEAFF.